This TCR beta chain was profiled in a study of blood T cells in healthy people across ages. The CDR3 runs to 16 residues. Germline V gene sequence: CDR1 SGHTA, CDR2 FQGNSA. The V end lost 5 bases, the J end lost 2 bases, and 16 bases lay between the germline ends. A second PCR, run for about 6 to 11 cycles, used a sample-barcoded 5' primer plus a J-beta primer mix. Via MiXCR, TCRdb re-called the 5' RACE reads, giving one row per CDR3 protein. The profile covers some 670,000 distinct CDR3 sequences, with 52% appearing a single time and approximately 15% taken by the ten largest. This TCR was sampled from a woman of 80 years or more in good health. The chain joins TRBV7-2 to TRBJ1-5; D is perhaps TRBD1 (5 bases). The material sequenced was blood. The CDR3 protein is CASSPRAGSGNQPQHF. In DNA form, the CDR3 reads TGTGCCAGCAGCCCCAGGGCAGGCAGTGGCAATCAGCCCCAGCATTTT.